These 30 T cell receptor beta chains came from one sample sequenced in a study of early T cells in non-severe SARS-CoV-2 infection. TCRdb reanalysed the 5' RACE reads using MiXCR and keeps one entry per CDR3 protein. Of about 90,000 distinct CDR3 sequences listed, more than 10% are singletons. Sequencing was performed on whole blood, taken at baseline. These receptor sequences come from an adult who was a healthcare worker with PCR-confirmed SARS-CoV-2 infection or an uninfected control (not recorded which).

The table lists this clonotype with a few counts. The chain combines TRBV2 with TRBJ1-5; maybe TRBD1 (5 bases). V lost 6 bases to trimming and J lost 3 bases, with 15 bases between them. CDR3 size: 15 residues. Per the germline V gene, CDR1 is SNHLY and CDR2 is FYNNEI. Here the CDR3 DNA reads TGTGCCAGCAGCGCCGGGACGATTAACAATCAGCCCCAGCATTTT. Translating gives CASSAGTINNQPQHF.

The table lists this clonotype with a few counts. This chain uses TRBV27 with TRBJ1-1; tentative D call: TRBD1 (6 bases). Trimming cost V 5 bases and J 0 bases, with 13 bases left between them. The germline V gene encodes CDR1 MNHEY and CDR2 SMNVEV (reference sequence). The CDR3 is 15 amino acids. CDR3 sequence: CASSLHGQLNTEAFF. The CDR3 bases are TGTGCCAGCAGTCTCCACGGACAGTTGAACACTGAAGCTTTCTTT.

This clonotype was counted only a few times. The rearrangement joins TRBV3-1 to TRBJ2-3; D is unclear. Germline V gives CDR1 LGHDT, CDR2 YNNKEL (reference sequence). V lost 4 bases and J lost 0, with 11 bases in between. The CDR3 loop spans 15 amino acids. CDR3 sequence (DNA): TGTGCCAGCAGCCTTGGACCGTCTAGCACAGATACGCAGTATTTT. It specifies CASSLGPSSTDTQYF.

The CDR3 region has the DNA TGCGCCAGCAGCTTGGGTATGGGACAGGGGATTCAGAAGACCCAGTACTTC. This gives the protein CASSLGMGQGIQKTQYF. The chain carries TRBV5-1 and TRBJ2-5, with 10 positions matching TRBD1. V shed 0 bases and J 6 bases; nucleotides not matched to a gene: 11. CDR1 and CDR2 (germline): SGHRS, YFSETQ. There are 17 residues in the CDR3.

The V and J genes are TRBV25-1 and TRBJ1-2, with 7 nucleotides matching TRBD1. Per the germline V gene, CDR1 is MGHDK and CDR2 is SYGVNS. CDR3 size: 15 residues. V lost 6 bases and J lost 3; bases outside the gene matches: 10. DNA of the CDR3: TGTGCCAGCAGCAATCGACAAGGGGGCGACTATGGCTACACCTTC. This translates into CASSNRQGGDYGYTF.

The rearrangement uses TRBV4-1 and TRBJ2-1, with 10 bases fitting TRBD1. V was clipped by 5 bases and J by 8 bases; unmatched bases: 9. The germline V gene has CDR1 MGHRA and CDR2 YSYEKL. The CDR3 consists of 15 residues. The DNA of the CDR3 is TGCGCCAGCAGCTCGCCGGGACAGGGGAAAGATGAGCAGTTCTTC. Translation gives CASSSPGQGKDEQFF.

The chain joins TRBV7-8 to TRBJ2-3; TRBD1 agrees at 8 bases. V shed 2 bases and J 3 bases; nucleotides not matched to a gene: 7. Germline V CDR1 and CDR2: SGHVS, FQNEAQ. The CDR3 length is 16 residues. CDR3 nucleotide sequence: TGTGCCAGCAGCTTAAGAGGGACAGGTGAAACAGATACGCAGTATTTT. This translates into CASSLRGTGETDTQYF.

CDR3 in amino acids: CAWRSRDTRRGYTF. The CDR3 DNA reads as TGTGCCTGGAGGTCCCGGGACACACGGAGGGGCTACACCTTC. The chain carries TRBV30 and TRBJ1-2; TRBD1 might be the D (6 bases). Germline CDR1 is GTSNPN and CDR2 is SVGIG (reference sequence). Deletions cut 3 bases from V and 8 bases from J, with 19 bases between. The CDR3 is 14 residues long.

The chain is built from TRBV10-2 and TRBJ2-7; TRBD2 is a possible D gene (5 bases). Per the germline V gene, CDR1 is WSHSY and CDR2 is SAAADI. V dropped 7 bases and J dropped 7 bases, with 14 bases sitting between them. CDR3 size: 12 residues. The CDR3 nucleotides are TGCGCCAGCACGGCGGGTAGCCTTGAGCAGTACTTC. Translation gives CASTAGSLEQYF.

The chain combines TRBV30 with TRBJ2-7; the D is unclear. The CDR3 totals 13 residues. V lost 2 bases to trimming and J lost 2 bases, with 10 bases between them. Per the germline V gene, CDR1 is GTSNPN and CDR2 is SVGIG (reference sequence). The CDR3: CAWSKGFPYEQYF. The DNA for the CDR3 is TGTGCCTGGAGTAAAGGTTTCCCCTACGAGCAGTACTTC. The variable domain in full, completed from reference TRBV30 and TRBJ2-7, reads SQTIHQWPATLVQPVGSPLSLECTVEGTSNPNLYWYRQAAGRGLQLLFYSVGIGQISSEVPQNLSASRPQDRQFILSSKKLLLSDSGFYLCAWSKGFPYEQYFGPGTRLTVT.

This clonotype was seen ten or more times. The chain employs TRBV12-3 or TRBV12-4 and TRBJ1-5; 8 nucleotides agree with TRBD1. The CDR3 length is 15 residues. With 3 bases clipped from V and 5 bases from J, the junction kept 6 bases outside the gene matches. DNA of the CDR3: TGTGCCAGCAGTTTCTCCAGGGGGCGCGATCAGCCCCAGCATTTT. Its protein product is CASSFSRGRDQPQHF.

The chain carries TRBV7-9 and TRBJ2-5; 11 bases are shared with TRBD1. The ends lost 5 bases at V and 4 bases at J; junction bases unmatched: 9. This CDR3 is built from 16 residues. The V gene's germline CDR1 is SEHNR and CDR2 FQNEAQ (reference sequence). The CDR3: CASSAVKDRGRETQYF. In DNA, the CDR3 is TGTGCCAGCAGCGCCGTAAAGGACAGGGGGCGAGAGACCCAGTACTTC.

The genes are TRBV7-2 and TRBJ2-1, with TRBD1 matching 12 bases. Germline-derived CDR1 and CDR2 are SGHTA and FQGNSA. The V and J ends lost 0 bases and 10 bases, in that order; junction bases with no gene match: 4. The CDR3 contains 15 residues. CDR3 bases: TGTGCCAGCAGCTTAGCCGGGACAGGGGGCCGAGAGCAGTTCTTC. Its translation is CASSLAGTGGREQFF.

J is TRBJ2-7 and V is TRBV19; D may match TRBD1 or TRBD2 (5 bases each). Looked up from germline, CDR1 is LNHDA and CDR2 is SQIVND (reference sequence). The CDR3 extends over 14 amino acids. V lost 4 bases to trimming and J lost 1 base, with 11 bases between them. CDR3 region: CASSSDSGSYEQYF. CDR3 nucleotides: TGTGCCAGTAGTAGTGACAGCGGATCCTACGAGCAGTACTTC.

The chain recombines TRBV24-1 with TRBJ2-3; D is possibly TRBD1 or TRBD2 (6 bases each). This CDR3 is 18 amino acids long. CDR1 KGHDR and CDR2 SFDVKD come from the germline V gene. Trimming took off 9 bases at V and 1 base at J, with 25 bases between the two ends. Here the CDR3 DNA reads TGTGCCACCCGTGGAGGGGGGCCCGGTATCATAGGCACAGATACGCAGTATTTT. It yields the protein CATRGGGPGIIGTDTQYF.

At least ten counts were recorded for this clonotype. The J gene is TRBJ2-3, the V gene TRBV20-1; 11 bases agree with TRBD2. The CDR3 runs 18 residues. Germline V CDR1 and CDR2: DFQATT, SNEGSKA (reference sequence). J was trimmed by 0 bases and V by 1 base; bases with no gene match: 9. CDR3 sequence reads: CSARAYRTSGRSTDTQYF. The CDR3 DNA reads TGCAGTGCTAGAGCCTACCGGACTAGCGGGCGAAGCACAGATACGCAGTATTTT.

This clonotype was picked up a small number of times. The chain combines TRBV7-9 with TRBJ2-5, with 8 bases matching TRBD1. The CDR3 extends over 13 amino acids. The ends lost 6 bases at V and 5 bases at J; junction bases unmatched: 5. CDR1 SEHNR and CDR2 FQNEAQ come from the germline V gene (reference sequence). The CDR3 loop is CASSLTGVETQYF. Written as DNA, the CDR3 is TGTGCCAGCAGTCTGACAGGGGTCGAGACCCAGTACTTC.

This clonotype was counted only a few times. The gene calls are TRBV28 and TRBJ1-1, with 7 bases fitting TRBD1. CDR3 length: 16 residues. Trimming at V came to 6 bases and at J to 0 bases, leaving 10 bases not matched to a gene. Germline V gives CDR1 MDHEN, CDR2 SYDVKM. The CDR3 DNA is TGTGCCAGCAGATCCGACAGGGAAACGGTGAACACTGAAGCTTTCTTT. The encoded protein is CASRSDRETVNTEAFF.

The chain combines TRBV6-1 with TRBJ1-1; weak D call: TRBD1 (6 bases). Per the germline V gene, CDR1 is MNHNS and CDR2 is SASEGT. V was cut by 7 bases and J by 4 bases, with 16 bases left in between. The CDR3 loop spans 14 amino acids. The chain's CDR3 is CASTDRLRGTEAFF. The CDR3 region has the DNA TGTGCCAGCACGGACAGATTGAGGGGCACTGAAGCTTTCTTT.

The V gene is TRBV12-3 or TRBV12-4, the J gene TRBJ1-3, with a tentative D call TRBD1 (5 bases). The CDR3 runs 17 residues. Trimming removed 2 bases from V and 0 bases from J, with 14 bases in between. The CDR3 DNA reads TGTGCCAGCAGTTTATCCTGGACACTTATCTCTGGAAACACCATATATTTT. This gives the protein CASSLSWTLISGNTIYF.

This clonotype has ten or more counts. The V call is TRBV28, the J call TRBJ1-1, with TRBD1 identical over 9 bases. The length of the CDR3 is 17 residues. Trimming at V came to 7 bases and at J to 4 bases, leaving 16 bases not matched to a gene. CDR1 is MDHEN, CDR2 SYDVKM, per germline. CDR3 nucleotide sequence: TGTGCCAGCACTCGAAGCCAGGGACAGGGCAAGGGCACTGAAGCTTTCTTT. It specifies CASTRSQGQGKGTEAFF.

This clonotype appeared a few times. V gene TRBV20-1 combines with J gene TRBJ2-3; no definite D call. Germline CDR1 and CDR2: DFQATT and SNEGSKA (reference sequence). The CDR3 is 15 amino acids. V was trimmed by 0 bases and J by 0 bases, leaving 10 bases between them. In nucleotides, the CDR3 is TGCAGTGCTAGAGAGTGGGCGGCTAGCACAGATACGCAGTATTTT. This gives the protein CSAREWAASTDTQYF.

There are many counts of this clonotype. The chain uses TRBV6-5 and TRBJ2-7; D gene uncertain. CDR1 and CDR2 from the germline V gene are MNHEY and SVGAGI. Trimming removed 4 bases at V and 9 bases at J, with 10 bases between. The CDR3 consists of 11 residues. This CDR3 is CASSSGPGQYF. The CDR3 bases are TGTGCCAGCAGTTCCGGTCCCGGGCAGTACTTC.

The gene calls are TRBV30 and TRBJ1-1, with D unresolved. Trimming stripped 3 bases from V and 1 base from J, with 15 bases between. This CDR3 spans 15 amino acids. Germline V CDR1 and CDR2: GTSNPN, SVGIG (reference sequence). CDR3 residues: CAWSGSGRRNTEAFF. CDR3 in DNA: TGTGCCTGGAGCGGTTCCGGACGGAGGAACACTGAAGCTTTCTTT.

This clonotype was counted ten times or more. The chain employs TRBV30 and TRBJ2-3; 9 bases line up with TRBD1. The V gene end was trimmed by 1 base and the J gene end by 3 bases; junction bases not matched to a gene: 8. Germline values: CDR1 GTSNPN, CDR2 SVGIG (reference sequence). The CDR3 length is 16 residues. The chain's CDR3 is CAWSAAGTGRTDTQYF. Written as DNA, the CDR3 is TGTGCCTGGAGTGCCGCCGGGACAGGGAGAACAGATACGCAGTATTTT.

In its sample, this clonotype was seen a few times. The genes are TRBV12-3 or TRBV12-4 and TRBJ2-7, with 8 bases fitting TRBD2. This CDR3 is 15 amino acids long. Trimming took 5 bases from V and 0 from J; bases not matched to a gene: 6. CDR3 sequence reads: CASSPIAGISYEQYF. CDR3 sequence (DNA): TGTGCCAGCAGTCCGATAGCGGGAATCTCCTACGAGCAGTACTTC.

The chain has TRBV14 and TRBJ1-2; a weak D match, TRBD1 (6 bases). Germline V CDR1 and CDR2: SGHDN, FVKESK. The CDR3 is made up of 14 amino acids. Between the trimmed V and J ends, which lost 4 bases and 4 bases, there was a span of 13 bases. Written as DNA, the CDR3 is TGTGCCAGCAGCCTAATCCGGGACATCTATGGCTACACCTTC. It codes for CASSLIRDIYGYTF.

This chain's CDR3 is CSARAGLSWEQYF. The CDR3 DNA sequence: TGCAGTGCTAGGGCAGGTCTGAGCTGGGAGCAGTACTTC. The chain carries TRBV20-1 and TRBJ2-7; no definite D call. CDR3 length: 13 residues. V dropped 3 bases and J dropped 7 bases, with 16 bases sitting between them. From germline, CDR1 is DFQATT and CDR2 SNEGSKA (reference sequence).

This sequence joins TRBV20-1 and TRBJ2-3, with 9 nucleotides matching TRBD2. This CDR3 spans 13 amino acids. CDR1 and CDR2 (germline): DFQATT, SNEGSKA (reference sequence). V lost 4 bases and J lost 5; bases outside the gene matches: 4. The CDR3 DNA sequence: TGCAGTGCTAAGGGACTAGCCATAGATACGCAGTATTTT. It is translated as CSAKGLAIDTQYF.

In its sample, this clonotype was seen a few times. The chain combines TRBV20-1 with TRBJ2-3, with a weak D call TRBD2 (6 bases). This CDR3 has 18 residues. V was shortened by 0 bases and J by 0 bases, with 19 bases between the two germline ends. CDR1 DFQATT and CDR2 SNEGSKA come from the germline V gene (reference sequence). CDR3 sequence (DNA): TGCAGTGCTAGAGATGGAGGAGGGCGGAGGGCGAGCACAGATACGCAGTATTTT. Protein: CSARDGGGRRASTDTQYF.